This T cell receptor beta chain comes out of a study of shared clonotypes between healthy human individuals. Study results and caveats: Clonotype sharing among the donors was expected to vary with sequencing depth.

This clone was seen a few times. Its matching antigen is unknown. As processed by the authors: Filtering differed for immunoSEQ, which gave only junction sequences without quality scores. Profiling relied on immunoSEQ multiplex PCR, and the TCRdb table lists in-frame clones only, not all of them. V and J calls and clone size are those listed in that table; D and trimming were worked out from the DNA. This table has about 490,000 clones, 75% to 85% appearing once. Trimming left V 2 bases short and J 5 bases short, with 5 bases between. Germline CDR1 SGHDT, CDR2 YYEEEE. This CDR3 comprises 13 residues. The specimen sequenced was PBMCs. The V and J genes are TRBV5-6 and TRBJ2-6; D is undetermined. The origin of this receptor is a woman aged 40 to 49 in good health. Some clones in this sample may be carry-over from other donors' samples. The DNA of the CDR3 is TGTGCCAGCAGCTTTGGAAGGGCCAACGTCCTGACTTTC. It encodes CASSFGRANVLTF.